This T cell receptor (beta chain) was recovered during a study of cytotoxic CD8 clonotypes in ibrutinib-treated CLL (TCRdb year 2021). Regarding the study in general: The cohort included approximately 15 treatment-naive and eleven to twelve relapsed/refractory patients; 17 were IGHV unmutated. Longitudinal samples were obtainable from about 30% of the roughly 86 participants in the trial. Patients were still on ibrutinib when every remission and progressive disease sample was collected. Response samples were taken after a median of approximately 13 months on treatment, ranging from about 6 to 40 months. On average, each sample had about 250,000 productive templates and roughly 95,000 productive rearrangements. Partial responses were observed in roughly 24 patients and complete responses in 2; after a median follow-up of around 68 months, remission was maintained in approximately 15 patients and progression was observed in roughly twelve. Cryopreserved peripheral blood mononuclear cells were obtained prior to treatment, at the time of response, and at either disease progression or sustained remission.

V is cut by 1 base and J by 4 bases, and the space between the germline ends is 10 bases. From cysteine to phenylalanine, the CDR3 is 14 amino acids long. The read is trimmed to its CDR3 DNA, 42 bases read in frame from base 1. The germline V gene (reference sequence) gives CDR1 as SEHNR and CDR2 as FQNEAQ. Each clonotype received, on average, about 10x coverage in deep resolution sequencing performed on a MiSeq, where the target depth lay between 1 in 1 million and 1 in 200,000 T cells. TCR beta libraries were generated with the immunoSEQ hsTCRB Kit. The authors' analysis ran thus. Data were analyzed with ImmunoSEQ Data Assistant and ImmunoSEQ Analyzer, with V, D and J genes assigned per IMGT definitions. Clonality, with values ranging from 0 to 1, was calculated as one minus the normalized Shannon entropy of productive rearrangement frequencies. Only overrepresented clonotypes making up at least 0.05% of each patient's repertoire were included in the public clonotype analysis. About twelve repertoires from age-matched healthy donors, obtained from immuneACCESS, served as clonality controls. TCRdb provides this immuneACCESS table in a form limited to in-frame rearrangements. Some clones are lacking; in checked studies, under half of them reflect an unresolved V gene, and why the rest are absent is not known. D and trimming were read from the DNA, whereas the V and J calls and clone size are those reported in that table. The sample table records just over 65,000 clones; roughly 72% of these occur just once. In total, the top ten clones hold around 5.8% of the sample.

Comment on this clone: It lacks a known antigen. No clone much larger than this one lies a single base away; base qualities are absent.

Interpreted using the paper, the time point label stands for: roughly 12 months on ibrutinib. For TCR beta library preparation, about 1.8 micrograms of genomic DNA were isolated from cryopreserved PBMCs. High-throughput TCR beta sequencing was performed on longitudinal blood samples from CLL patients receiving ibrutinib monotherapy. The patients took part in an open-label, single-center phase 2 trial of ibrutinib monotherapy. Overall study outcomes, separate from this receptor: Public clonotypes were found to be uncommon and were observed to contract or remain stable during treatment; the increase in clonality was shown to reflect expansion of private clonotypes at ibrutinib response. At ibrutinib response clonality went up, during sustained remission it held steady, and at progression it dropped back toward baseline. Baseline clonality was found to be higher than that of age-matched healthy donors and was strongly correlated with circulating CD8+ T-cell counts. Lymph node repertoires were not examined, and the timing of sampling was not matched between patients in sustained remission and those whose disease progressed.

The clonotype comes from a human donor with chronic lymphocytic leukemia. This specimen was PBMCs, taken after 12 months of ibrutinib treatment. The V and J segments used are TRBV7-9 and TRBJ1-2; the D gene lacks a confident call. In nucleotide form, the sequence is TGTGCCAGCAGCTTAGAGGTGCCAGTCTATGGCTACACCTTC. Translated, it reads CASSLEVPVYGYTF.